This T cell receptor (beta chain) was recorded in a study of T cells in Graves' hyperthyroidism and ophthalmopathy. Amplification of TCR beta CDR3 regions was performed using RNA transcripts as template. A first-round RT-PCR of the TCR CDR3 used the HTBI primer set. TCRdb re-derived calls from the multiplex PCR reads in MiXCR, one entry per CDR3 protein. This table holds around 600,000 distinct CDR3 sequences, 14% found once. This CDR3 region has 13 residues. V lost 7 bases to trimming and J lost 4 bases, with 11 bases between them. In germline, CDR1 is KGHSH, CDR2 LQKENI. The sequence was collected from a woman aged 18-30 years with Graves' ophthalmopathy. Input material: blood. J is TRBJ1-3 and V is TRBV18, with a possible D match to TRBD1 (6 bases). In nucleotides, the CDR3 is TGTGCCAGCTTCCGGACAGAAGGAAACACCATATATTTT. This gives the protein CASFRTEGNTIYF.